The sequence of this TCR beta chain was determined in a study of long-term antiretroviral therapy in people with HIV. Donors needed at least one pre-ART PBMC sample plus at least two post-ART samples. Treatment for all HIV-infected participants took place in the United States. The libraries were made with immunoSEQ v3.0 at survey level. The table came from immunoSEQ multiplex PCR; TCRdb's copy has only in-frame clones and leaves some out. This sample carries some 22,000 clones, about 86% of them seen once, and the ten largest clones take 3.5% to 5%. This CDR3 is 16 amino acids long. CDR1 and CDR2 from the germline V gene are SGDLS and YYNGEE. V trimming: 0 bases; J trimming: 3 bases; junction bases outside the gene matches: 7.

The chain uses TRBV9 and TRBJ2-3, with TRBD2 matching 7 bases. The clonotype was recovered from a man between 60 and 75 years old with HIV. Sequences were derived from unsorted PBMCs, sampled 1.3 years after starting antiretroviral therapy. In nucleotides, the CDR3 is TGTGCCAGCAGCGTAGTGGCCTATAGCGGGACAGATACGCAGTATTTT. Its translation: CASSVVAYSGTDTQYF.